Ten or more counts support the clone carrying this TCR beta chain. Antigen unknown. TCRdb reprocessed the reads via MiXCR and lists one record per CDR3 protein. The data show under 150,000 distinct CDR3 sequences, approximately 9.2% seen once. The data derive from a study of T cell repertoires in cytomegalovirus infection. Trimming removed 4 bases from V and 7 bases from J, with 23 bases in between. The CDR3 loop spans 16 amino acids. The germline gives CDR1 SGHTA, CDR2 FQGNSA. Regarding the study as a whole: Across the ex vivo response, the dominant clonotypes were HLA-C-restricted CMV-specific TCR beta clonotypes.

V usage is TRBV7-2 and J usage is TRBJ2-7; D possibly corresponds to TRBD2 (5 bases). The source of this sequence is a human donor in good health (CMV status not recorded). Some clones in this sample may be carry-over from other donors' samples. The specimen sequenced was PBMCs. For the CDR3, the DNA is TGTGCCAGCAGCTGGAAGGGTGGAGCGGTGACCGGAGAGCAGTACTTC. It yields the protein CASSWKGGAVTGEQYF.